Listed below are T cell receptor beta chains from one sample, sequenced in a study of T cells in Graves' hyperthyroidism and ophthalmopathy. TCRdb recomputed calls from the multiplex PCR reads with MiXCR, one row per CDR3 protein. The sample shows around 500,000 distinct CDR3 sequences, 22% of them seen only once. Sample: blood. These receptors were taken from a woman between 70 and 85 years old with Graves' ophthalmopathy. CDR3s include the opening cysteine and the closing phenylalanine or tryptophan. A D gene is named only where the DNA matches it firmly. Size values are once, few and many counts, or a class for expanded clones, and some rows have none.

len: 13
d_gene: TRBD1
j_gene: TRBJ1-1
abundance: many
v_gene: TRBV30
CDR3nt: TGTGCCTGGAATCAGGGGGGGTGGACTGAAGCTTTCTTT
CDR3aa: CAWNQGGWTEAFF

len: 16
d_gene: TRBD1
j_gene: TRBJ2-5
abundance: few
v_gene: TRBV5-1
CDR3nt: TGCGCCAGCAGCTTGGGGACCGGGACAGGGACAGAGACCCAGTACTTC
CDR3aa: CASSLGTGTGTETQYF

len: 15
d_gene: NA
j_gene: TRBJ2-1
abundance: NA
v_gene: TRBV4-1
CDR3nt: TGCGCCAGCAGCCAAGCTCCGGATTCCTACAATGAGCAGTTCTTC
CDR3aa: CASSQAPDSYNEQFF

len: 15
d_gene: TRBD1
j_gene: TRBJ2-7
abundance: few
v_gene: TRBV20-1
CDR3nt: TGCAGTGCCTCCGGGACAGGGCTTTCAAGTTACGAGCAGTACTTC
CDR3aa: CSASGTGLSSYEQYF

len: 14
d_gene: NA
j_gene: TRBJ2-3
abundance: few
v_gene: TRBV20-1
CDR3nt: TGCAGTGCTAGAGTGGGGGAGGCGGGAGATACGCAGTATTTT
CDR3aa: CSARVGEAGDTQYF

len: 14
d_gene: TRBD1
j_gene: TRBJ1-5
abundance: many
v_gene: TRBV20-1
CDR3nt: TGCAGTGCTAGCCCAGGGGGCAAGGCTCAGCCCCAGCATTTT
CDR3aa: CSASPGGKAQPQHF

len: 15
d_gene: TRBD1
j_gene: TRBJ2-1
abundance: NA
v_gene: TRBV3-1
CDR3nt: TGTGCCAGCAGCCGGGGCGGGACAGGTTACAATGAGCAGTTCTTC
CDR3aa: CASSRGGTGYNEQFF

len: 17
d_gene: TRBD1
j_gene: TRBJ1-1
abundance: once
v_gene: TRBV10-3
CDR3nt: TGTGCCATCAGTGAGACACCAAACAGGGGGGTTGCCACTGAAGCTTTCTTT
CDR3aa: CAISETPNRGVATEAFF

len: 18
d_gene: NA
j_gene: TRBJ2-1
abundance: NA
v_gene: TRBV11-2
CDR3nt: TGTGCCAGCAGCTTAGTCGTCATACGAGGTTCCTCCCACAATGAGCAGTTCTTC
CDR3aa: CASSLVVIRGSSHNEQFF

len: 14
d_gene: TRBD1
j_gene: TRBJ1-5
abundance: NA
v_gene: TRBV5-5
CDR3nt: TGTGCCAGCAGCAAAGGACAGGAGAATCAGCCCCAGCATTTT
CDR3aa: CASSKGQENQPQHF

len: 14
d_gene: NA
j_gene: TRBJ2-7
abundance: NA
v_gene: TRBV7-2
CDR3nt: TGTGCCAGCAGCTGGGGCAGGACGGCCCGCGAGCAGTACTTC
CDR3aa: CASSWGRTAREQYF

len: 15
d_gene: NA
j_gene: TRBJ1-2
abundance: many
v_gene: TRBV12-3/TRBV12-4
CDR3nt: TGTGCCAGCAGTTTTAGTGAGACAGCCAACTATGGCTACACCTTC
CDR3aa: CASSFSETANYGYTF

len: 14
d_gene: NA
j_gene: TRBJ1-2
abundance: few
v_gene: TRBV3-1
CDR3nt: TGTGCCAGCAGCCAAGGACCTCCAGTCTATGGCTACACCTTC
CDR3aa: CASSQGPPVYGYTF

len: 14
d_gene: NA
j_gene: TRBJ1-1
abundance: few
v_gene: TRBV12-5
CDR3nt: TGTGCTAGTGGTTTGTACCAGAAGAACACTGAAGCTTTCTTT
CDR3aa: CASGLYQKNTEAFF

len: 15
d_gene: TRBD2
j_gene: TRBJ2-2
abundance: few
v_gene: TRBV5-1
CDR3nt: TGCGCCAGCAGCTTGTCAGCGGGAGAGGTCGGGGAGCTGTTTTTT
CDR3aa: CASSLSAGEVGELFF

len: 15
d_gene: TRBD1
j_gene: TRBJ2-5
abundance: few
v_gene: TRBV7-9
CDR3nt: TGTGCCAGCAGCCAGAGGACAGGGGCAAGAGAGACCCAGTACTTC
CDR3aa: CASSQRTGARETQYF

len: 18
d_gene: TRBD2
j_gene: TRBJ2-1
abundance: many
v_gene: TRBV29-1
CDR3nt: TGCAGCGTTGAGGGAGCGAGCGGGAGGATCTTACGGGGCAATGAGCAGTTCTTC
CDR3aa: CSVEGASGRILRGNEQFF

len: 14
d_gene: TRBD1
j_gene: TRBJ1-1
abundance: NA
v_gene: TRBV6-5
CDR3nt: TGTGCCAGCAGTTACCACCGGGACAGAAATGAAGCTTTCTTT
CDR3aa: CASSYHRDRNEAFF

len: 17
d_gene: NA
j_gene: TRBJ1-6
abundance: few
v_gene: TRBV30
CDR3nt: TGTGCCTGGAGCTCATCACGGACAGACTCTTGGGCTCTACCCCTCCACTTT
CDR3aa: CAWSSSRTDSWALPLHF

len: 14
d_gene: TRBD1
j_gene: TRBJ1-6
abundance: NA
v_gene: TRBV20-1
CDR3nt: TGCAGTGCTAGAGGACAGGGGGCAGGGTCACCCCTCCACTTT
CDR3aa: CSARGQGAGSPLHF

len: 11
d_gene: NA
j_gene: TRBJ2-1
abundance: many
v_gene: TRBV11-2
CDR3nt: TGTGCCAGCAGCTTAGAACCGGAGCAGTTCTTC
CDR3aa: CASSLEPEQFF

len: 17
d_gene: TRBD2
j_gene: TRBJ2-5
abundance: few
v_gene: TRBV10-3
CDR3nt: TGTGCCATCAGTGGGTCGGAGGGCGGGAGATCGCGAGAGACCCAGTACTTC
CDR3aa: CAISGSEGGRSRETQYF

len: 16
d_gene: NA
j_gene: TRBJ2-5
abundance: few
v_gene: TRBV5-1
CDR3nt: TGCGCCAGCAGCTTGGGAACCGGGACTGTTCAAGAGACCCAGTACTTC
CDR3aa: CASSLGTGTVQETQYF

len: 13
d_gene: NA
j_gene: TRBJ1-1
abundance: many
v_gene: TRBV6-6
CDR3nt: TGTGCCAGCAGAACCGGGGGGGGAACTGAAGCTTTCTTT
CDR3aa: CASRTGGGTEAFF

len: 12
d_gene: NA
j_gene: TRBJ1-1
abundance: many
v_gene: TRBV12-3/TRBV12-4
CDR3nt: TGTGCCAGCAGTTTAGACTTCGCTGAAGCTTTCTTT
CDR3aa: CASSLDFAEAFF

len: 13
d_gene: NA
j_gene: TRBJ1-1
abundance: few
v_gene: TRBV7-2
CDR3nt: TGTGCCAGCAGCTCGAGGAGGAGCACTGAAGCTTTCTTT
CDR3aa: CASSSRRSTEAFF

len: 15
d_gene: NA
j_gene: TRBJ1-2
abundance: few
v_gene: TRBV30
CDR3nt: TGTGCCTGGAGCACCTTTTTTGGGGACAACTATGGCTACACCTTC
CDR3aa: CAWSTFFGDNYGYTF

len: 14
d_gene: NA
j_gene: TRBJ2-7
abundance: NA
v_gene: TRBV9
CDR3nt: TGTGCCAGCAGCGTAGCTCAGGGGGGCTACGAGCAGTACTTC
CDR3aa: CASSVAQGGYEQYF

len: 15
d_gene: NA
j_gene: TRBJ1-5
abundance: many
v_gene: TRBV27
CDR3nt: TGTGCCAGCAGTTTATCGGCAGGGAGCAATCAGCCCCAGCATTTT
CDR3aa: CASSLSAGSNQPQHF

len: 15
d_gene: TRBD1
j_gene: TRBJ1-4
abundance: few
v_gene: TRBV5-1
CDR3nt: TGCGCCAGCAGCCAGGAGGGGACAGGCTATGAAAAACTGTTTTTT
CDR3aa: CASSQEGTGYEKLFF

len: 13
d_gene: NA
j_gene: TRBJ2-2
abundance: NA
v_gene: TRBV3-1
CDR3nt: TGTGCCAGCAGCCCGATGGTTGGCGGGGAGCTGTTTTTT
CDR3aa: CASSPMVGGELFF

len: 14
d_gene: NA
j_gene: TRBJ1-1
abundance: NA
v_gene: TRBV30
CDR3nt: TGTGCCTGGAGTCCTGGGTCGGTTAACACTGAAGCTTTCTTT
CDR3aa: CAWSPGSVNTEAFF

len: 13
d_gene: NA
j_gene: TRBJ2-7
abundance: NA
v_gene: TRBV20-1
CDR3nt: TGCAGTGCTAGAGGTCGGGATTCCTACGAGCAGTACTTC
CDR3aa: CSARGRDSYEQYF

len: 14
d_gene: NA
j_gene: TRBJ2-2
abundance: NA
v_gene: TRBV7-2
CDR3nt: TGTGCCAGCAGCTTAGGATTTAGCACCGGGGAGCTGTTTTTT
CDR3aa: CASSLGFSTGELFF

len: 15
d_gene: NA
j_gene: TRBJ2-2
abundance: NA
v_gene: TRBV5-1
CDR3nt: TGCGCCAGCAGTCGTGATACAGGGAACACCGGGGAGCTGTTTTTT
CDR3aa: CASSRDTGNTGELFF

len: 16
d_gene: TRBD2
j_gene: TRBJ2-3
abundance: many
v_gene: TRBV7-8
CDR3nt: TGTGCCAGCAGCTTCCCTCCGGGGGAGGGAACAGATACGCAGTATTTT
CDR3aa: CASSFPPGEGTDTQYF

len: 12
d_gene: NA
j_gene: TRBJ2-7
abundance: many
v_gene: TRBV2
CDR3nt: TGTGCCAGCACCAGAGTTGTCTACGAGCAGTACTTC
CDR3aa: CASTRVVYEQYF

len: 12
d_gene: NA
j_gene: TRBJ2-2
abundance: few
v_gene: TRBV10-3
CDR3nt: TGTGCCATCAACCGACTAGCCGGGGAGCTGTTTTTT
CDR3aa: CAINRLAGELFF

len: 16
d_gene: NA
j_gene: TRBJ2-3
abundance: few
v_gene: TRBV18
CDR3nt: TGTGCCAGCTCGTCAATCGCGGGGACTAGCACAGATACGCAGTATTTT
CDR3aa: CASSSIAGTSTDTQYF